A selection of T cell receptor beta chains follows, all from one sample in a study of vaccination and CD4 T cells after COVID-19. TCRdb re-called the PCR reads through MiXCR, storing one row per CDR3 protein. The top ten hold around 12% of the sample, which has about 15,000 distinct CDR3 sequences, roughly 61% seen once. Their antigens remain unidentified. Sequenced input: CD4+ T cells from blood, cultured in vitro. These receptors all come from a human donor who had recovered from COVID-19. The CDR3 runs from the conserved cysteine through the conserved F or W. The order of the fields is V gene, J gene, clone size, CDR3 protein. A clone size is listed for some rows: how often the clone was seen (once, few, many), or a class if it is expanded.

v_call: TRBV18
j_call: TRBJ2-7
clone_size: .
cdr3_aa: CASSDDAGTYEQYF

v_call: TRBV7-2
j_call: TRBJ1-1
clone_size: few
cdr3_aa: CASSLSRGNTEAFF

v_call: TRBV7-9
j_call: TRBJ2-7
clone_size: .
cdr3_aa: CASSLAGFYEQYF

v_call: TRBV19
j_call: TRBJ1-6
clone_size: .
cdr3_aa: CASSSWREIGSPLHF

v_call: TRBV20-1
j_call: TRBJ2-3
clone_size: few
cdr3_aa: CSATPGLAVDTQYF

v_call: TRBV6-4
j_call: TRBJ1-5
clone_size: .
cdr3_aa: CASSDQAGVQPQHF

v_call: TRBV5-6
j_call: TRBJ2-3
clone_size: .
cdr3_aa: CASSLGDRTTDTQYF

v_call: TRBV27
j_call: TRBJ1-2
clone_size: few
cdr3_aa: CASRSIGNYGYTF

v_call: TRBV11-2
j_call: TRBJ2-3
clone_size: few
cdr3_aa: CASSVTGTSGATDTQYF

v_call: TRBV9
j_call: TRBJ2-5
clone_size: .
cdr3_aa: CASSVAGVGTQYF

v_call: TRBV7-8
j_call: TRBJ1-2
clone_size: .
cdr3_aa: CASSSRDTYQLANYGYTF

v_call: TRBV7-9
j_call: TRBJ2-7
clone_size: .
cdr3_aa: CASRHGPGNSYEQYF

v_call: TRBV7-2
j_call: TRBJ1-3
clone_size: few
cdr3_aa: CASSFGGAGNTIYF

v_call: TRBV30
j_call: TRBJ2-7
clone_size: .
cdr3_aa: CAWRLERSSYEQYF

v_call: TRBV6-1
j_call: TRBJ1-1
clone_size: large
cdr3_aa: CASGGGSTEAFF

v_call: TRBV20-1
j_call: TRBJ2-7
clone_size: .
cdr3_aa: CSAPSRGVAYEQYF

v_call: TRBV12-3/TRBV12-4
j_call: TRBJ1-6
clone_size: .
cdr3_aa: CASSSGQGRSPLHF

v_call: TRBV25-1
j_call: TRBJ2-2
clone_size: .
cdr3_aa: CASSGTGIHGELFF

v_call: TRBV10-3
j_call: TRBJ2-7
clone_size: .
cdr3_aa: CAISELGLAEGEQYF

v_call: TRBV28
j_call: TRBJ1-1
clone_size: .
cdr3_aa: CAGGQGFTEAFF

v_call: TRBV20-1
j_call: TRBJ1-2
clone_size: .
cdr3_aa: CSALDRGWIYGYTF

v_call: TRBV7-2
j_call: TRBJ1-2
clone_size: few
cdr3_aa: CASSWTGGQVANYGYTF

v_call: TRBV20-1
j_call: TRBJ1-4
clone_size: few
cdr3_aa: CSARPTGTDEKLFF

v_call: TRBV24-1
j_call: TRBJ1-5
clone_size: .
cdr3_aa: CATSKTGNQPQHF

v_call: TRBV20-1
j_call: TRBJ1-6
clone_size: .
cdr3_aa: CSARGARNNSPLHF

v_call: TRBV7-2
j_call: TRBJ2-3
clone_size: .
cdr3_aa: CATAVQAGRADTQYF

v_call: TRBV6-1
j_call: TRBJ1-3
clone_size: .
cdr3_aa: CASSSSSGNTIYF

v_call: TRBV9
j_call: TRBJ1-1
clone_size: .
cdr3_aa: CASSVDLRQGGEAFF

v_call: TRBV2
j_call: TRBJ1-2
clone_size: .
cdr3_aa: CASSALGSTWYGYTF

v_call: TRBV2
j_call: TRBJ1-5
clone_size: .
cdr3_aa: CASRGTENQPQHF

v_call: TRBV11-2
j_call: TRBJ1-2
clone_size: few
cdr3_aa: CASSLVRTGGKNYGYTF

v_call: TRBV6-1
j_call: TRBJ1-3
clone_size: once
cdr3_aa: CASSEMVTSGNTIYF